A selection of T cell receptor beta chains follows, all from one sample in a study of cytomegalovirus exposure and HLA in healthy donors. Produced via immunoSEQ multiplex PCR; TCRdb's table is partial and in-frame only. There are roughly 98,000 clones in the sample; approximately 60% occur only once, and around 5.5% lies in the top ten. The sample comprised PBMCs. All receptors come from a woman aged 30 to 39 in good health and CMV-seropositive. The CDR3 runs from the conserved cysteine through the conserved F or W. D genes are given only for firm matches. The size field is filled for only some rows; it gives once, few, many or a size class.

v_call: TRBV11-3; clone_size: .; d_call: TRBD2; j_call: TRBJ2-2; cdr3_aa: CASSFGTSLSSGELFF; cdr3_nt: TGTGCCAGCAGCTTCGGGACTAGCTTATCGTCCGGGGAGCTGTTTTTT
v_call: TRBV5-4; clone_size: once; d_call: TRBD1; j_call: TRBJ2-7; cdr3_aa: CASRRDRGSSYEQYF; cdr3_nt: TGTGCCAGCAGACGAGACAGGGGAAGCTCCTACGAGCAGTACTTC
v_call: TRBV4-3; clone_size: .; d_call: .; j_call: TRBJ1-1; cdr3_aa: CASTGLANTEAFF; cdr3_nt: TGCGCCAGCACGGGACTGGCGAACACTGAAGCTTTCTTT
v_call: TRBV4-1; clone_size: .; d_call: .; j_call: TRBJ1-1; cdr3_aa: CASSQVGRNPEAFF; cdr3_nt: TGCGCCAGCAGCCAAGTGGGCAGGAACCCTGAAGCTTTCTTT
v_call: TRBV5-6; clone_size: .; d_call: TRBD1; j_call: TRBJ1-1; cdr3_aa: CASSSRTGWGTEAFF; cdr3_nt: TGTGCCAGCAGCTCAAGGACAGGGTGGGGCACTGAAGCTTTCTTT
v_call: TRBV5-8; clone_size: .; d_call: .; j_call: TRBJ2-1; cdr3_aa: CASSLGDSRYNEQFF; cdr3_nt: TGTGCCAGCAGCTTGGGTGACAGCCGATACAATGAGCAGTTCTTC
v_call: TRBV29-1; clone_size: .; d_call: .; j_call: TRBJ2-5; cdr3_aa: CSVAGTFQETQYF; cdr3_nt: TGCAGCGTCGCCGGGACTTTTCAAGAGACCCAGTACTTC
v_call: TRBV29-1; clone_size: .; d_call: .; j_call: TRBJ1-2; cdr3_aa: CSVEDRGGNGYPF; cdr3_nt: TGCAGCGTTGAAGATCGGGGGGGAAATGGCTACCCCTTC
v_call: TRBV6-5; clone_size: .; d_call: TRBD1; j_call: TRBJ2-7; cdr3_aa: CASSYLDRTYEQYF; cdr3_nt: TGTGCCAGCAGTTACCTGGACAGGACTTACGAGCAGTACTTC
v_call: TRBV6-6; clone_size: few; d_call: .; j_call: TRBJ1-1; cdr3_aa: CASRRTDITEAFF; cdr3_nt: TGTGCCAGCAGAAGGACTGATATCACTGAAGCTTTCTTT
v_call: TRBV14; clone_size: .; d_call: .; j_call: TRBJ1-5; cdr3_aa: CASSQDPRGAKPQHF; cdr3_nt: TGTGCCAGCAGCCAAGACCCCCGGGGGGCCAAGCCCCAGCATTTT
v_call: TRBV4-1; clone_size: once; d_call: .; j_call: TRBJ2-3; cdr3_aa: CASSWPAEGADTQYF; cdr3_nt: TGCGCCAGCAGCTGGCCAGCAGAGGGGGCAGATACGCAGTATTTT
v_call: TRBV18; clone_size: .; d_call: TRBD1; j_call: TRBJ1-1; cdr3_aa: CASSPLQGVTEAFF; cdr3_nt: TGTGCCAGCTCACCACTACAGGGGGTCACTGAAGCTTTCTTT
v_call: TRBV7-3; clone_size: .; d_call: TRBD1; j_call: TRBJ2-7; cdr3_aa: CASSRQGTGYEQYF; cdr3_nt: TGTGCCAGCAGCCGACAAGGGACAGGCTACGAGCAGTACTTC
v_call: TRBV12-5; clone_size: few; d_call: TRBD1; j_call: TRBJ1-6; cdr3_aa: CASALGQGGVGSPLHF; cdr3_nt: TGTGCTAGTGCCCTAGGACAGGGGGGAGTTGGGTCACCCCTCCACTTT
v_call: TRBV7-8; clone_size: .; d_call: TRBD2; j_call: TRBJ2-1; cdr3_aa: CASTLAGESNEQFF; cdr3_nt: TGTGCCAGCACTCTAGCGGGGGAAAGCAATGAGCAGTTCTTC
v_call: TRBV7-3; clone_size: .; d_call: .; j_call: TRBJ1-1; cdr3_aa: CASSLAGNTEAFF; cdr3_nt: TGTGCCAGCAGCTTAGCAGGGAACACTGAAGCTTTCTTT
v_call: TRBV19; clone_size: .; d_call: .; j_call: TRBJ1-2; cdr3_aa: CASSKSTFEGGYTF; cdr3_nt: TGTGCCAGTAGTAAGTCGACATTCGAAGGCGGCTACACCTTC
v_call: TRBV5-4; clone_size: .; d_call: .; j_call: TRBJ2-7; cdr3_aa: CASSSGRDTYYEQYF; cdr3_nt: TGTGCCAGCAGCTCCGGCCGGGACACCTACTACGAGCAGTACTTC
v_call: TRBV6-4; clone_size: few; d_call: TRBD2; j_call: TRBJ2-1; cdr3_aa: CASSDLAGGPNEQFF; cdr3_nt: TGTGCCAGCAGTGACCTCGCGGGGGGGCCCAATGAGCAGTTCTTC
v_call: TRBV4-3; clone_size: few; d_call: .; j_call: TRBJ2-3; cdr3_aa: CASSQDRMLRANTQYF; cdr3_nt: TGCGCCAGCAGCCAAGATCGAATGCTTCGTGCGAATACGCAGTATTTT
v_call: TRBV13; clone_size: .; d_call: TRBD1; j_call: TRBJ2-5; cdr3_aa: CASSQAGTAETQYF; cdr3_nt: TGTGCCAGCAGCCAGGCAGGGACAGCGGAGACCCAGTACTTC
v_call: TRBV18; clone_size: few; d_call: TRBD1; j_call: TRBJ2-7; cdr3_aa: CASSPGTGFYEQYF; cdr3_nt: TGTGCCAGCTCACCCGGGACAGGTTTTTACGAGCAGTACTTC
v_call: TRBV2; clone_size: .; d_call: .; j_call: TRBJ1-4; cdr3_aa: CATRQKYNEKLFF; cdr3_nt: TGTGCCACCCGACAGAAGTATAATGAAAAACTGTTTTTT
v_call: TRBV7-2; clone_size: .; d_call: TRBD2; j_call: TRBJ2-7; cdr3_aa: CASSAGLAGSYEQYF; cdr3_nt: TGTGCCAGCAGCGCCGGACTAGCGGGCTCCTACGAGCAGTACTTC
v_call: TRBV6-1; clone_size: once; d_call: TRBD1; j_call: TRBJ1-5; cdr3_aa: CASTWTGDGNQPQHF; cdr3_nt: TGTGCCAGCACCTGGACAGGGGACGGCAATCAGCCCCAGCATTTT
v_call: TRBV18; clone_size: .; d_call: TRBD1; j_call: TRBJ1-1; cdr3_aa: CASSPPGTGLWLAFF; cdr3_nt: TGTGCCAGCTCACCCCCGGGGACAGGGCTTTGGCTTGCTTTCTTT
v_call: TRBV2; clone_size: few; d_call: .; j_call: TRBJ1-1; cdr3_aa: CASGGERNTEAFF; cdr3_nt: TGTGCCAGCGGGGGGGAGAGGAACACTGAAGCTTTCTTT
v_call: TRBV5-4; clone_size: .; d_call: .; j_call: TRBJ1-1; cdr3_aa: CASSYSAGPEAFF; cdr3_nt: TGTGCCAGCAGCTACTCGGCTGGGCCTGAAGCTTTCTTT